The 29 T cell receptor beta chains reported below all come from one sample, sequenced in a study of identical twins. TCRdb passed the 5' RACE reads through MiXCR, listing each CDR3 protein once. The table includes a few hundred thousand distinct CDR3 sequences, around a tenth detected once. The data also belong to a second study, concerning yellow fever vaccine responses in identical twins.

The sequenced material came from PBMCs. The receptors come from a woman between 18 and 29 years old in good health.

This clonotype was observed many times. This sequence joins TRBV11-2 and TRBJ2-1, with 8 bases matching TRBD2. Germline CDR1 and CDR2: SGHAT and FQNNGV. The junction had 7 bases not matched to a gene; V was cut back by 5 bases and J by 4 bases. CDR3 length equals 15 residues. The CDR3 protein is CASSRGGDPYNEQFF. The CDR3 DNA reads as TGTGCCAGCAGCCGGGGGGGTGATCCTTACAATGAGCAGTTCTTC.

This clonotype showed up many times. This rearrangement joins TRBV6-5 to TRBJ1-3; D is unclear. V lost 4 bases and J lost 8, with 18 bases in between. The germline V gene encodes CDR1 MNHEY and CDR2 SVGAGI. The CDR3 length is 15 residues. For the CDR3, the DNA is TGTGCCAGCAGTTCCCCAAGGCCCCCGCGGGACACCATATATTTT. Its translation is CASSSPRPPRDTIYF.

The gene calls are TRBV7-8 and TRBJ2-3; 7 bases line up with TRBD1. Germline loops: CDR1 SGHVS, CDR2 FQNEAQ. This CDR3 has 16 amino acids. V was pared by 5 bases and J by 2 bases, with 10 bases of the junction left unmatched. For the CDR3, the DNA is TGTGCCAGCAGCCCCTACACGAGGGGGCTCACAGATACGCAGTATTTT. Protein sequence: CASSPYTRGLTDTQYF.

At least ten counts were recorded for this clonotype. The chain links TRBV4-3 to TRBJ1-6; no definite D call. Germline V gene lookup returns CDR1 LGHNA and CDR2 YSLEER. This CDR3 is 14 amino acids long. Trimming took off 0 bases at V and 11 bases at J, with 11 bases between the two ends. Here the CDR3 DNA reads TGCGCCAGCAGCCAAGATAGGAAAGTCCCACCCCTCCACTTT. This encodes CASSQDRKVPPLHF.

This rearrangement joins TRBV20-1 to TRBJ2-4; 9 positions match TRBD2. Trimming took 0 bases from V and 2 from J; bases not matched to a gene: 8. CDR1 and CDR2 (germline): DFQATT, SNEGSKA (reference sequence). The CDR3 length is 17 residues. DNA of the CDR3: TGCAGTGCTAGAGATCCGGGCGGGACTAGCACCAAAAACATTCAGTACTTC. It translates to CSARDPGGTSTKNIQYF.

This clonotype showed up just a few times. This rearrangement joins TRBV27 to TRBJ2-7; D remains ambiguous. The V gene lost 3 bases and the J gene lost 3 bases, with 18 bases spanning the gap. This CDR3 comprises 16 residues. Germline CDR1 reads MNHEY; CDR2 reads SMNVEV (reference sequence). The CDR3 is CASSFVVRPKNYEQYF. The CDR3 coding sequence is TGTGCCAGCAGTTTCGTAGTCCGTCCAAAGAACTACGAGCAGTACTTC.

This clonotype was detected a few times. The rearrangement links TRBV5-1 to TRBJ2-2; weak D call: TRBD2 (5 bases). The CDR3 length is 15 residues. CDR1 is SGHRS and CDR2 is YFSETQ in the germline V gene. V was trimmed by 2 bases and J by 4 bases, leaving 12 bases between them. CDR3 region: CASSFGEIGTGELFF. The CDR3 coding sequence is TGCGCCAGCAGCTTCGGGGAGATCGGCACCGGGGAGCTGTTTTTT.

This clonotype was observed many times. V is TRBV29-1 and J is TRBJ2-6; 9 bases line up with TRBD1. Germline V CDR1 and CDR2: SQVTM, ANQGSEA. The ends lost 4 bases at V and 12 bases at J; junction bases unmatched: 10. The CDR3 consists of 14 residues. The CDR3 loop reads CSVGLLDRGSVLTF. CDR3 DNA: TGCAGCGTTGGGTTACTGGACAGGGGTTCCGTCCTGACTTTC.

The V and J genes are TRBV2 and TRBJ2-7; D possibly uses TRBD1 or TRBD2 (5 bases each). The germline V gene encodes CDR1 SNHLY and CDR2 FYNNEI. This CDR3 is 14 amino acids long. Trimming took 10 bases from V and 1 from J, leaving 17 bases between them. CDR3: CATIPGTASYEQYF. CDR3 nucleotide sequence: TGTGCCACCATCCCTGGGACCGCTTCCTACGAGCAGTACTTC.

The chain employs TRBV2 and TRBJ2-7; 10 bases agree with TRBD1. The V segment lost 6 bases and the J segment 3 bases; nucleotides outside the gene matches: 5. The CDR3 loop spans 14 amino acids. Germline V gene lookup returns CDR1 SNHLY and CDR2 FYNNEI. The CDR3 region is CASSDRGRGYEQYF. The CDR3 region has the DNA TGTGCCAGCAGCGACAGGGGGCGCGGCTACGAGCAGTACTTC.

This clonotype was seen repeatedly, ten times or more. The J gene is TRBJ2-1, the V gene TRBV19; possibly TRBD2 for D (5 bases). The germline V gene encodes CDR1 LNHDA and CDR2 SQIVND (reference sequence). V lost 4 bases to trimming and J lost 6 bases, with 13 bases between them. The CDR3 is 14 residues long. CDR3 in DNA: TGTGCCAGTAGTACCCAGGAGGCATCCAATGAGCAGTTCTTC. This codes for CASSTQEASNEQFF.

This clonotype was found many times. One end of the junction is discordant with germline, which a read error may explain. The chain combines TRBV4-3 with TRBJ2-3; tentative D call: TRBD2 (5 bases). The CDR3 is 13 amino acids. From germline, CDR1 is LGHNA and CDR2 YSLEER. The CDR3 spells CASSQAGTDTQYF. In DNA, the CDR3 is TGTGCCAGCAGCCAAGCGGGCACAGATACGCAGTATTTT.

This clonotype was detected only a few times. V and J are TRBV7-9 and TRBJ2-4; the D gene is possibly TRBD1 (5 bases). CDR3 size: 15 residues. Germline loops: CDR1 SEHNR, CDR2 FQNEAQ (reference sequence). V was trimmed by 5 bases and J by 6 bases, leaving 17 bases between them. The CDR3 is CASSPRGQGLNIQYF. As DNA, the CDR3 is TGTGCCAGCAGCCCCCGTGGGCAGGGCTTAAACATTCAGTACTTC.

This clonotype was detected ten times or more. The J gene is TRBJ2-3, the V gene TRBV7-9, with unresolved D. The CDR3 has 12 residues. V lost 5 bases and J 8 bases, leaving 11 bases between the germline ends. Germline CDR1 and CDR2: SEHNR and FQNEAQ (reference sequence). The CDR3 region has the DNA TGTGCCAGCAGCCTCCAGTTGGGTACGCAGTATTTT. It yields the protein CASSLQLGTQYF.

A few counts support this clonotype. The rearrangement uses TRBV7-3 and TRBJ2-5; perhaps TRBD2 as D (6 bases). V was trimmed by 0 bases and J by 5 bases, leaving 13 bases between them. CDR1 is SGHTA, CDR2 FQGTGA, per germline. The CDR3 spans 15 residues. In DNA, the CDR3 is TGTGCCAGCAGCTTAACTGTGGGGGAGGCGGAGACCCAGTACTTC. As protein: CASSLTVGEAETQYF.

V gene TRBV10-3 combines with J gene TRBJ2-5; no definite D call. The length of the CDR3 is 14 residues. Trimming took off 7 bases at V and 2 bases at J, with 14 bases between the two ends. In germline, CDR1 is ENHRY, CDR2 SYGVKD. Written as DNA, the CDR3 is TGTGCCATCACGGGCGGTGGACCTCAAGAGACCCAGTACTTC. Translated, it gives CAITGGGPQETQYF.

V and J are TRBV4-3 and TRBJ2-7, with TRBD2 as a possible D gene (6 bases). Trimming took 0 bases from V and 2 from J, leaving 8 bases between them. Germline V gene lookup returns CDR1 LGHNA and CDR2 YSLEER. The CDR3 consists of 14 residues. CDR3 DNA sequence: TGCGCCAGCAGCCAAGACGGGAGTCCCTACGAGCAGTACTTC. Residues: CASSQDGSPYEQYF.

This clonotype was found a few times. V gene TRBV15 combines with J gene TRBJ2-3; the match to TRBD1 covers 9 bases. This CDR3 comprises 15 residues. CDR1 and CDR2 from the germline V gene are LNHNV and YYDKDF (reference sequence). The junction had 5 bases not matched to a gene; V was cut back by 3 bases and J by 4 bases. CDR3 nucleotides: TGTGCCACCAGCAGTTGGACAGGGGCCTCAGATACGCAGTATTTT. Protein sequence: CATSSWTGASDTQYF.

This clonotype was picked up a small number of times. This chain links TRBV9 with TRBJ2-1; TRBD2 might be the D (7 bases). The CDR3 runs 16 residues. V lost 3 bases, J lost 8 bases, and 21 bases lay in between. CDR1 and CDR2 (germline): SGDLS, YYNGEE. CDR3 in DNA: TGTGCCAGCAGCGGAAGGGGGGGAAAAGGCAGAGATGAGCAGTTCTTC. This gives the protein CASSGRGGKGRDEQFF.

This clonotype was recorded at least ten times. V and J are TRBV11-1 and TRBJ2-3; 12 nucleotides align to TRBD2. The CDR3 length is 18 residues. Germline values: CDR1 SGHAT, CDR2 FQDESV (reference sequence). Trimming cost V 3 bases and J 0 bases; bases outside gene matches: 7. The CDR3 region is CASSFALAGGGSTDTQYF. As DNA, the CDR3 is TGTGCCAGCAGCTTCGCCCTAGCGGGAGGGGGGAGCACAGATACGCAGTATTTT.

This rearrangement joins TRBV18 to TRBJ2-1; 8 bases agree with TRBD2. CDR3 size: 12 residues. Germline V gene sequence: CDR1 KGHSH, CDR2 LQKENI. J lost 9 bases, V lost 6 bases, and 4 bases had no gene match. In DNA form, the CDR3 reads TGTGCCAGCTCCGGACTAGCCGTTGAGCAGTTCTTC. Protein sequence: CASSGLAVEQFF.

The chain recombines TRBV29-1 with TRBJ2-2; tentatively, D is TRBD1 or TRBD2 (5 bases each). Germline values: CDR1 SQVTM, CDR2 ANQGSEA. V shed 3 bases and J shed 4 bases, with 12 bases lying between them. The CDR3 totals 14 residues. CDR3 region: CSVDPGTVTGELFF. CDR3 DNA: TGCAGCGTTGACCCCGGGACGGTCACCGGGGAGCTGTTTTTT.

This chain links TRBV7-9 with TRBJ2-7; 11 nucleotides line up with TRBD1. The CDR3 contains 17 residues. V was pared by 5 bases and J by 5 bases, with 14 bases of the junction left unmatched. Looked up from germline, CDR1 is SEHNR and CDR2 is FQNEAQ (reference sequence). The chain's CDR3 is CASSEGQGADREDEQYF. The DNA for the CDR3 is TGTGCCAGCAGCGAAGGACAGGGGGCGGACCGAGAGGACGAGCAGTACTTC.

The CDR3 loop is CASSSFGSGSLPSADTQYF. CDR3 DNA sequence: TGTGCCAGCAGCTCGTTTGGTAGCGGGAGTCTTCCAAGCGCAGATACGCAGTATTTT. The chain links TRBV11-2 to TRBJ2-3; 9 bases line up with TRBD2. This CDR3 has 19 amino acids. Germline values: CDR1 SGHAT, CDR2 FQNNGV. Germline trimming cut 4 bases from V and 4 bases from J; bases unmatched to any gene: 18.

V gene TRBV6-2 or TRBV6-3 combines with J gene TRBJ2-1, with D unresolved. CDR3 length equals 12 residues. V was cut by 5 bases and J by 13 bases, with 15 bases left in between. Germline values: CDR1 MNHEY, CDR2 SVGEGT. The CDR3 nucleotides are TGTGCCAGCAGTCCGGCCCTACCCGCCCAGTTCTTC. Amino acids: CASSPALPAQFF.

This clonotype came up many times. This rearrangement joins TRBV14 to TRBJ2-2, with TRBD2 as a possible D gene (7 bases). Germline V lookup: CDR1 SGHDN, CDR2 FVKESK. The CDR3 spans 17 residues. Trimming shortened V by 2 bases and J by 2 bases, and 15 bases separated the two germline ends. The CDR3 here is CASSQLTGGQNTGELFF. The CDR3 DNA sequence: TGTGCCAGCAGCCAACTTACGGGGGGACAAAACACCGGGGAGCTGTTTTTT.

V and J are TRBV9 and TRBJ2-3; 8 positions match TRBD1. Unmatched junction bases numbered 6, after V lost 4 bases and J lost 2 bases. This CDR3 comprises 15 residues. Germline V lookup: CDR1 SGDLS, CDR2 YYNGEE. The DNA for the CDR3 is TGTGCCAGCAGCCTAACAGGGGGGATCACAGATACGCAGTATTTT. Translating gives CASSLTGGITDTQYF.

This clonotype appeared a few times. The chain combines TRBV5-5 with TRBJ2-1; 7 positions agree with TRBD1. The length of the CDR3 is 15 residues. The trim removed 2 bases at V and 3 bases at J, leaving 5 bases unmatched. Germline V gives CDR1 SGHKS, CDR2 YYEKEE (reference sequence). The CDR3 reads CASSFRQGDYNEQFF. CDR3 bases: TGTGCCAGCAGCTTTCGACAGGGCGACTACAATGAGCAGTTCTTC.

This clonotype came up many times. The chain employs TRBV27 and TRBJ2-7; D possibly corresponds to TRBD1 (6 bases). There are 15 residues in the CDR3. V was cut by 6 bases and J by 5 bases, with 20 bases left in between. Germline V gene lookup returns CDR1 MNHEY and CDR2 SMNVEV (reference sequence). CDR3 in DNA: TGTGCCAGCAGATCGCATCAGGGGTTTAATGACGAGCAGTACTTC. It encodes CASRSHQGFNDEQYF.